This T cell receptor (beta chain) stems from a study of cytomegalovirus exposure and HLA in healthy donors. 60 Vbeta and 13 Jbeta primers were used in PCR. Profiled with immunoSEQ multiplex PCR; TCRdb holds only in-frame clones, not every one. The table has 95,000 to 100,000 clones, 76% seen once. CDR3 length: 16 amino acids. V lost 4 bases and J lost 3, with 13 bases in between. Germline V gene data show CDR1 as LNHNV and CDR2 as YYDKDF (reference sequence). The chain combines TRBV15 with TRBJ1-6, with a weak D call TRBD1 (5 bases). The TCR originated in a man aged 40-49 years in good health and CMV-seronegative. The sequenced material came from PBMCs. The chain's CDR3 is CATSKSGGVYNSPLHF. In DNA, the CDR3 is TGTGCCACCAGCAAAAGCGGGGGTGTCTATAATTCACCCCTCCACTTT.